This TCR beta chain appears in the sequencing data of a study of control samples from healthy donors and cancer patients. The CDR3 has 16 residues. In germline, CDR1 is MDHEN, CDR2 SYDVKM. V was clipped by 6 bases and J by 2 bases; unmatched bases: 6. The table came from immunoSEQ multiplex PCR; TCRdb's copy has only in-frame clones and leaves some out. Of 170,000 or so clones listed, 90% are singletons. This clonotype originated in a woman aged 45-59 years in good health. The source material was blood. The rearrangement joins TRBV28 to TRBJ2-1; 11 nucleotides agree with TRBD2. In DNA form, the CDR3 reads TGTGCCAGCAGGCAATCGGGACTAGCGGCCTACAATGAGCAGTTCTTC. The encoded protein is CASRQSGLAAYNEQFF.